This TCR beta chain emerged from a study of T cell changes during pregnancy in multiple sclerosis. The CDR3 runs to 16 residues. Looked up from germline, CDR1 is SGHTA and CDR2 is FQGTGA. Deletions cut 5 bases from V and 4 bases from J, with 20 bases between. Profiled with immunoSEQ multiplex PCR; TCRdb holds only in-frame clones, not every one. The sample shows under 40,000 clones, more than 85% of them seen only once. The rearrangement uses TRBV7-3 and TRBJ1-1; D is unclear. The clonotype was recovered from a female donor in good health, enrolled as a control in a pregnancy study. Sequenced material: CD4+ T cells from peripheral blood mononuclear cells, taken in the third trimester of pregnancy. The CDR3, as DNA: TGTGCCAGCAGCCCCACCCCCCGCCGGGGATTCACTGAAGCTTTCTTT. This gives the protein CASSPTPRRGFTEAFF.